This entry lists 23 T cell receptor beta chains sequenced from one sample in a study of cytomegalovirus exposure and HLA in healthy donors. PCR amplification relied on 60 Vbeta primers (plus 13 Jbeta primers). Profiled with immunoSEQ multiplex PCR; TCRdb holds only in-frame clones, not every one. This table has 83,000 or so clones, roughly 79% appearing once. The sequenced sample consisted of PBMCs. These receptors came from a woman in her twenties or thirties in good health and CMV-seronegative.

Details on this clone: The same CDR3 is also encoded by other DNA sequences in this sample. V gene TRBV7-3 combines with J gene TRBJ2-3; possibly TRBD2 for D (5 bases). The CDR3 runs 15 residues. Germline CDR1 and CDR2: SGHTA and FQGTGA. V was shortened by 4 bases and J by 1 base, with 12 bases between the two germline ends. CDR3 in DNA: TGTGCCAGCAGCTCCCAAGGAGGCGGCACAGATACGCAGTATTTT. Translation: CASSSQGGGTDTQYF.

The chain carries TRBV5-1 and TRBJ1-4, with D unresolved. Germline CDR1 and CDR2: SGHRS and YFSETQ. V was trimmed by 0 bases and J by 5 bases, leaving 5 bases between them. The CDR3 covers 13 residues. The CDR3, as DNA: TGCGCCAGCAGCTTGGCCTTGAATGAAAAACTGTTTTTT. The encoded protein is CASSLALNEKLFF. Variable domain in full (rest from reference TRBV5-1 and TRBJ1-4): KAGVTQTPRYLIKTRGQQVTLSCSPISGHRSVSWYQQTPGQGLQFLFEYFSETQRNKGNFPGRFSGRQFSNSRSEMNVSTLELGDSALYLCASSLALNEKLFFGSGTQLSVL.

V gene TRBV2 combines with J gene TRBJ1-2; TRBD1 aligns across 9 bases. The germline V gene encodes CDR1 SNHLY and CDR2 FYNNEI. This CDR3 comprises 13 residues. Trimming removed 7 bases from V and 5 bases from J; junction bases left unmatched: 5. The CDR3 DNA reads as TGTGCCAGCACGGCCGGACAGGGGTATGGCTACACCTTC. Amino acids: CASTAGQGYGYTF.

This clone has only a few counts. The chain has TRBV7-9 and TRBJ2-2; D is uncertain. Germline V gene lookup returns CDR1 SEHNR and CDR2 FQNEAQ (reference sequence). Between the trimmed V and J ends, which lost 5 bases and 4 bases, there was a span of 14 bases. This CDR3 comprises 15 residues. CDR3 coding DNA: TGTGCCAGCAGCCCCTTATGGGCAGCCACCGGGGAGCTGTTTTTT. This sequence encodes CASSPLWAATGELFF.

This chain joins TRBV19 and TRBJ1-4; D remains unclear. CDR1 and CDR2 from the germline V gene are LNHDA and SQIVND (reference sequence). The CDR3 totals 15 residues. Trimming cost V 2 bases and J 0 bases, with 7 bases left between them. CDR3 sequence: CASSITGATNEKLFF. The CDR3 region has the DNA TGTGCCAGTAGTATAACCGGGGCAACTAATGAAAAACTGTTTTTT.

V usage is TRBV9 and J usage is TRBJ2-6, with 9 bases matching TRBD1. This CDR3 is 18 amino acids long. CDR1 is SGDLS and CDR2 is YYNGEE in the germline V gene. V was pared by 4 bases and J by 0 bases, with 8 bases of the junction left unmatched. CDR3 amino acids: CASSRDRGANSGANVLTF. The CDR3 nucleotides read TGTGCCAGCAGCCGCGACAGGGGGGCGAACTCTGGGGCCAACGTCCTGACTTTC.

The chain is built from TRBV27 and TRBJ1-3; the match to TRBD1 covers 9 bases. There are 15 residues in the CDR3. CDR1 is MNHEY and CDR2 is SMNVEV in the germline V gene (reference sequence). The J segment lost 0 bases and the V segment lost 10 bases, leaving 7 bases of the junction unmatched. CDR3 sequence reads: CATKTGGASGNTIYF. Here the CDR3 DNA reads TGTGCCACCAAGACAGGGGGTGCCTCTGGAAACACCATATATTTT.

The chain joins TRBV9 to TRBJ1-2; possibly TRBD1 for D (5 bases). Trimming pared 0 bases from V and 4 bases from J, leaving 13 bases between. This CDR3 contains 15 residues. The V gene's germline CDR1 is SGDLS and CDR2 YYNGEE. The CDR3 reads CASSVGVDRGYGYTF. The CDR3 DNA follows: TGTGCCAGCAGCGTAGGGGTCGACAGAGGCTATGGCTACACCTTC.

This clone appeared a single time. This rearrangement joins TRBV29-1 to TRBJ2-5; maybe TRBD1 (5 bases). TRBJ2-7 explains the end of the DNA better; the J call may be wrong. Germline CDR1 SQVTM, CDR2 ANQGSEA. The CDR3 spans 18 residues. The CDR3 sequence: CSALTPDSGLGSKYEQYF. CDR3 in DNA: TGCAGCGCCCTAACCCCCGACTCAGGGCTTGGGTCTAAGTACGAGCAGTACTTC.

This sequence joins TRBV5-1 and TRBJ1-3; 8 nucleotides line up with TRBD1. The V gene's germline CDR1 is SGHRS and CDR2 YFSETQ. The CDR3 loop spans 17 amino acids. J lost 0 bases, V lost 0 bases, and 5 bases had no gene match. The CDR3 spells CASSLAPGGLSGNTIYF. CDR3 nucleotides: TGCGCCAGCAGCTTGGCCCCAGGGGGCCTCTCTGGAAACACCATATATTTT.

The rearrangement links TRBV4-1 to TRBJ1-4; TRBD1 matches at 7 bases. Trimming removed 4 bases from V and 7 bases from J; junction bases left unmatched: 12. CDR3 length: 16 residues. Germline V gene lookup returns CDR1 MGHRA and CDR2 YSYEKL. This CDR3 is CASSRPGQSQSEKLFF. In nucleotides, the CDR3 is TGCGCCAGCAGCCGACCGGGACAGTCCCAAAGTGAAAAACTGTTTTTT.

The chain has TRBV30 and TRBJ2-7, with D tentatively TRBD2 (6 bases). The V gene's germline CDR1 is GTSNPN and CDR2 SVGIG (reference sequence). The V end lost 4 bases, the J end lost 6 bases, and 16 bases lay between the germline ends. This CDR3 has 13 residues. The CDR3 sequence is CAWTPSGVGEQYF. The CDR3, as DNA: TGTGCCTGGACACCTTCGGGGGTAGGCGAGCAGTACTTC.

The chain links TRBV27 to TRBJ2-7; D is unresolved. Trimming stripped 4 bases from V and 4 bases from J, with 5 bases between. The CDR3 runs 11 residues. Per the germline V gene, CDR1 is MNHEY and CDR2 is SMNVEV (reference sequence). CDR3 amino acids: CASSSAYEQYF. DNA of the CDR3: TGTGCCAGCAGTTCAGCGTACGAGCAGTACTTC.

CDR3 sequence: CASSFRVGEKLFF. The CDR3 DNA follows: TGCGCCAGCAGCTTCAGGGTCGGTGAAAAACTGTTTTTT. This chain uses TRBV5-1 with TRBJ1-4; a weak D match, TRBD1 (5 bases). Germline V gene lookup returns CDR1 SGHRS and CDR2 YFSETQ. V lost 2 bases and J 7 bases, leaving 9 bases between the germline ends. The CDR3 has 13 amino acids.

The chain recombines TRBV15 with TRBJ2-7, with D perhaps matching TRBD2 (5 bases). Germline lookup yields CDR1 LNHNV and CDR2 YYDKDF (reference sequence). The V end lost 5 bases, the J end lost 0 bases, and 5 bases lay between the germline ends. There are 12 residues in the CDR3. DNA of the CDR3: TGTGCCACCAGCGCGGGCTCCTACGAGCAGTACTTC. Translated: CATSAGSYEQYF.

This sequence joins TRBV5-1 and TRBJ2-7; perhaps TRBD1 as D (5 bases). The CDR3 sequence is 15 residues long. V gave up 0 bases and J gave up 5 bases, with 15 bases separating them. Germline lookup yields CDR1 SGHRS and CDR2 YFSETQ. The CDR3: CASSLEQGTKDEQYF. DNA for the CDR3: TGCGCCAGCAGCTTGGAGCAGGGTACGAAGGACGAGCAGTACTTC.

The chain is built from TRBV18 and TRBJ1-1; D gene unclear. Germline V lookup: CDR1 KGHSH, CDR2 LQKENI. V lost 3 bases and J 1 base, leaving 9 bases between the germline ends. The CDR3 extends over 14 amino acids. The CDR3 DNA is TGTGCCAGCTCACCTGGCAACCAGAACACTGAAGCTTTCTTT. Its protein is CASSPGNQNTEAFF.

The rearrangement links TRBV6-6 to TRBJ1-1; D perhaps matches TRBD1 (6 bases). CDR3 length equals 15 residues. The V end lost 0 bases, the J end lost 3 bases, and 11 bases lay between the germline ends. Germline assignment: CDR1 MNHNY and CDR2 SVGAGI (reference sequence). This CDR3 reads CASSYSGTRDTEAFF. As DNA, the CDR3 is TGTGCCAGCAGTTACTCCGGGACAAGGGACACTGAAGCTTTCTTT.

The rearrangement links TRBV6-1 to TRBJ1-2, with 9 bases fitting TRBD1. Germline values: CDR1 MNHNS, CDR2 SASEGT. Losses at the gene ends were 5 bases for V and 7 bases for J; bases not matched to a gene: 8. This CDR3 comprises 14 residues. The CDR3 is CASSSTGGGSGYTF. The CDR3 DNA follows: TGTGCCAGCAGTAGCACAGGGGGCGGAAGTGGCTACACCTTC.

The chain joins TRBV15 to TRBJ2-7; D ambiguous. The ends were cut back, 0 bases at V and 2 bases at J, with 8 bases in the middle. CDR1 and CDR2 (germline): LNHNV, YYDKDF (reference sequence). The CDR3 consists of 14 residues. The CDR3 sequence: CATSRDLEAYEQYF. The CDR3 coding sequence is TGTGCCACCAGCAGAGATCTAGAGGCCTACGAGCAGTACTTC.

The chain combines TRBV30 with TRBJ2-6; TRBD1 matches at 8 bases. Per the germline V gene, CDR1 is GTSNPN and CDR2 is SVGIG (reference sequence). The V segment lost 4 bases and the J segment 3 bases; nucleotides outside the gene matches: 5. This CDR3 is 15 amino acids long. CDR3 DNA: TGTGCCTGGATGCCAGGGGGCGGTGGGGCCAACGTCCTGACTTTC. It is translated as CAWMPGGGGANVLTF.

The chain uses TRBV2 and TRBJ2-1; D may be TRBD2 (6 bases). The CDR3 spans 13 residues. The germline gives CDR1 SNHLY, CDR2 FYNNEI. Trimming removed 5 bases at V and 6 bases at J, with 11 bases between. The CDR3 loop reads CASSRDLLNEQFF. CDR3 in DNA: TGTGCCAGCAGTAGGGACTTGCTCAATGAGCAGTTCTTC.

V and J are TRBV5-8 and TRBJ1-6, with D hard to call. This CDR3 region has 13 residues. V lost 3 bases and J 11 bases, leaving 12 bases between the germline ends. Germline values: CDR1 SGHTS, CDR2 YDEGEE. The CDR3 DNA follows: TGTGCCAGCAGCTACAGTAGGAAGCCACCCCTCCACTTT. It translates to CASSYSRKPPLHF.